These T cell receptor beta chains were read from a single sample in a study of cytomegalovirus exposure and HLA in healthy donors. Only in-frame clones appear in the TCRdb table, and some are missing; sequencing was by immunoSEQ multiplex PCR. The profile covers approximately 60,000 clones, with about 80% appearing a single time and about 1.5% taken by the ten largest. The sequenced sample consisted of PBMCs. These receptors all stem from a man aged 35-49 years in good health and CMV-seronegative. Both conserved end residues are part of each CDR3. Each record gives: V gene, D gene, J gene, clone size, CDR3 protein, CDR3 DNA. The D gene is left open where the match is weak. Some rows mark clone size as missing; the rest say once, few, many or name a class of expanded clone.

TRBV25-1,TRBD1,TRBJ1-4,.,CASKNSGTGPEKLFF,TGTGCCAGCAAAAACTCCGGGACAGGGCCTGAAAAACTGTTTTTT
TRBV13,TRBD1,TRBJ2-7,.,CASSLPRGHEQYF,TGTGCCAGCAGCTTACCCAGGGGGCACGAGCAGTACTTC
TRBV6-1,.,TRBJ1-5,.,CASSVSGGNQPQHF,TGTGCCAGCAGTGTTTCGGGAGGCAATCAGCCCCAGCATTTT
TRBV6-1,TRBD1,TRBJ1-2,.,CASSPGTVSGYTF,TGTGCCAGCAGCCCCGGGACAGTTAGCGGCTACACCTTC
TRBV5-1,TRBD2,TRBJ2-1,.,CASSLALWRGGGEQFF,TGCGCCAGCAGCTTGGCCTTATGGCGGGGGGGCGGTGAGCAGTTCTTC
TRBV6-5,.,TRBJ2-7,few,CASSSGGPSKVQYF,TGTGCCAGCAGTAGTGGTGGGCCGAGCAAGGTGCAGTACTTC
TRBV5-4,.,TRBJ2-3,.,CASSLVGGLSTDTQYF,TGTGCCAGCAGCCTGGTAGGGGGATTAAGCACAGATACGCAGTATTTT
TRBV5-4,TRBD1,TRBJ2-5,.,CASSSIQGAGETQYF,TGTGCCAGCAGCTCGATACAGGGGGCGGGGGAGACCCAGTACTTC
TRBV15,TRBD2,TRBJ2-3,.,CATSRASGIRTDTQYF,TGTGCCACCAGCAGAGCAAGCGGGATCCGCACAGATACGCAGTATTTT
TRBV18,TRBD1,TRBJ2-7,.,CASSLTGGAYEQYF,TGTGCCAGCTCACTCACAGGGGGCGCATACGAGCAGTACTTC
TRBV27,TRBD2,TRBJ2-3,.,CASSLTSGLSDTQYF,TGTGCCAGCAGTTTGACTAGCGGGCTCTCAGATACGCAGTATTTT
TRBV7-2,TRBD2,TRBJ2-1,.,CASSPHGGGVNEQFF,TGTGCCAGCAGCCCCCACGGGGGAGGGGTCAATGAGCAGTTCTTC
TRBV7-9,.,TRBJ2-2,.,CASSFYRVPPYGELFF,TGTGCCAGCAGCTTCTACCGGGTACCGCCGTACGGGGAGCTGTTTTTT
TRBV9,TRBD1,TRBJ1-1,once,CASSLGTGSEAFF,TGTGCCAGCAGCCTTGGGACAGGGAGTGAAGCTTTCTTT
TRBV27,TRBD1,TRBJ1-6,.,CASSMTGPYNSPLHF,TGTGCCAGCAGTATGACAGGGCCCTATAATTCACCCCTCCACTTT
TRBV27,TRBD1,TRBJ2-2,.,CASRLLPRGTGWSTGELFF,TGTGCCAGCAGACTTCTGCCACGCGGGACAGGGTGGTCCACCGGGGAGCTGTTTTTT
TRBV10-3,.,TRBJ2-1,.,CAISESEFSNEQFF,TGTGCCATCAGTGAGTCGGAGTTTTCCAATGAGCAGTTCTTC